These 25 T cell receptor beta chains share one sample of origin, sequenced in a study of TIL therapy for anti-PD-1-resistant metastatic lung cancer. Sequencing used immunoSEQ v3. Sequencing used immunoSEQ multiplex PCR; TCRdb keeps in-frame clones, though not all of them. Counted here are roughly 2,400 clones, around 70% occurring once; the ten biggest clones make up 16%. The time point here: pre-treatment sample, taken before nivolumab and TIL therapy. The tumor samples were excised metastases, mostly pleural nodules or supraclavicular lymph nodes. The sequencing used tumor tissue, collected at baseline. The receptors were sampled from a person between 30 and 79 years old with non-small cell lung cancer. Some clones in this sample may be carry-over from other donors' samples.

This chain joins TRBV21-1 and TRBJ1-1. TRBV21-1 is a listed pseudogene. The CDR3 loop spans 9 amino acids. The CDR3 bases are TGTGCCAGCAGCCCCGAAGCTTTCTTT. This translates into CASSPEAFF.

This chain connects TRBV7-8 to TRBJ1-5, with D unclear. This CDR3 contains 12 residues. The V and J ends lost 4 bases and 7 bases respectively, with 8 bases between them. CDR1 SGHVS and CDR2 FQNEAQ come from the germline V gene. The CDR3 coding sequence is TGTGCCAGCAGCTCCCTAGGGCAGCCCCAGCATTTT. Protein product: CASSSLGQPQHF. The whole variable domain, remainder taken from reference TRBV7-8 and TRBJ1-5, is GAGVSQSPRYKVAKRGQDVALRCDPISGHVSLFWYQQALGQGPEFLTYFQNEAQLDKSGLPSDRFFAERPEGSVSTLKIQRTQQEDSAVYLCASSSLGQPQHFGDGTRLSIL.

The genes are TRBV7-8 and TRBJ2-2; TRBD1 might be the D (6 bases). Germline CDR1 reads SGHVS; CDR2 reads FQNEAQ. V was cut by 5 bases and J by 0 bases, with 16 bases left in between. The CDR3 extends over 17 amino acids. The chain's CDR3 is CASSADRLKANTGELFF. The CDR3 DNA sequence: TGTGCCAGCAGCGCTGACAGGTTGAAGGCGAACACCGGGGAGCTGTTTTTT.

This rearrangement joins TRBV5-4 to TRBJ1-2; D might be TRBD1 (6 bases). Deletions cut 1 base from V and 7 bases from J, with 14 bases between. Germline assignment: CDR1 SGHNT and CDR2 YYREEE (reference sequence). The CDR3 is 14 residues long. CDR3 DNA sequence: TGTGCCAGCAGCTTGTTGAAGGGGACAAGTGGCTACACCTTC. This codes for CASSLLKGTSGYTF. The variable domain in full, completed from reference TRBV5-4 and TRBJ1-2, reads ETGVTQSPTHLIKTRGQQVTLRCSSQSGHNTVSWYQQALGQGPQFIFQYYREEENGRGNFPPRFSGLQFPNYSSELNVNALELDDSALYLCASSLLKGTSGYTFGSGTRLTVV.

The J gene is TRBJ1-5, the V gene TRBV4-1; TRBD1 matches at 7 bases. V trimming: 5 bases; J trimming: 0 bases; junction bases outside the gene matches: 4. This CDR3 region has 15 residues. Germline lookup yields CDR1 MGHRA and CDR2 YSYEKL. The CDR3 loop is CASSSTGDSNQPQHF. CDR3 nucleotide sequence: TGCGCCAGCAGCTCTACAGGGGATAGCAATCAGCCCCAGCATTTT.

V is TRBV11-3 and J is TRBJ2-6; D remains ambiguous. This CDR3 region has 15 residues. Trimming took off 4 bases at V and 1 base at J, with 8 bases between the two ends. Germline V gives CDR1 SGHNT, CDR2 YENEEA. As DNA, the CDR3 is TGTGCCAGCAGCTCGGGTACTTCTGGGGCCAACGTCCTGACTTTC. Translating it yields CASSSGTSGANVLTF.

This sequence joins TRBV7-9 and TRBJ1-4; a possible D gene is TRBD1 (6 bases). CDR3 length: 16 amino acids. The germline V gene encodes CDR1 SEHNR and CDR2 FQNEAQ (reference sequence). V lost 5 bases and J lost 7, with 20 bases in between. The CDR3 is CASSPPARRGVEKLFF. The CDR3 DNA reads TGTGCCAGCAGCCCGCCCGCCCGGAGGGGGGTTGAAAAACTGTTTTTT.

The CDR3 region is CASRTTFTDTQYF. The CDR3 nucleotides are TGCGCCAGCAGGACTACGTTCACAGATACGCAGTATTTT. The chain joins TRBV5-1 to TRBJ2-3, with D maybe TRBD2 (5 bases). The CDR3 length is 13 residues. From germline, CDR1 is SGHRS and CDR2 YFSETQ. Trimming stripped 5 bases from V and 2 bases from J, with 9 bases between. The full variable domain, in which reference TRBV5-1 and TRBJ2-3 provide the parts outside the CDR3, is KAGVTQTPRYLIKTRGQQVTLSCSPISGHRSVSWYQQTPGQGLQFLFEYFSETQRNKGNFPGRFSGRQFSNSRSEMNVSTLELGDSALYLCASRTTFTDTQYFGPGTRLTVL.

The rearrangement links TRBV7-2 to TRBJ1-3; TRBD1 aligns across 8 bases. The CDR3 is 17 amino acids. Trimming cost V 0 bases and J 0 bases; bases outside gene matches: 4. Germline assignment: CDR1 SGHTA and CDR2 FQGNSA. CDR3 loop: CASSLAQGATSGNTIYF. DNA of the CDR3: TGTGCCAGCAGCTTAGCGCAGGGGGCAACCTCTGGAAACACCATATATTTT.

CDR3 loop: CASSLAGGDGSPLHF. The CDR3 DNA sequence: TGCGCCAGCAGCTTGGCAGGGGGCGACGGGTCACCCCTCCACTTT. J is TRBJ1-6 and V is TRBV5-1, with 8 positions matching TRBD1. The CDR3 covers 15 residues. V lost 0 bases, J lost 10 bases, and 6 bases stayed unmatched. The germline V gene encodes CDR1 SGHRS and CDR2 YFSETQ.

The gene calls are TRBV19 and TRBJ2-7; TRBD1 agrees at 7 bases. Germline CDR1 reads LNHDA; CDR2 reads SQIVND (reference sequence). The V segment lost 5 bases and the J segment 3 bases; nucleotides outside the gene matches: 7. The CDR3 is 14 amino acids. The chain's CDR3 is CASSPTGVIYEQYF. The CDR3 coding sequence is TGTGCCAGTAGTCCCACAGGGGTCATCTACGAGCAGTACTTC.

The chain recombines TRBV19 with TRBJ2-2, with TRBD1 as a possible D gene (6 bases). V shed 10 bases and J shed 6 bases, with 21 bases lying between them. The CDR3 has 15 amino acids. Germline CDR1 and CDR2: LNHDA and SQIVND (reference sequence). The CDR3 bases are TGTGCCACGAGACCAGGGGCCTCCGGGGCCGGGGAGCTGTTTTTT. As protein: CATRPGASGAGELFF.

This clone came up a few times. The CDR3 DNA reads as TGTGCCAGTAGTATTGGGTCGAGGGTCTATGGCTACACCTTC. This sequence encodes CASSIGSRVYGYTF. V is TRBV19 and J is TRBJ1-2; D call uncertain. The CDR3 is 14 residues long. In germline, CDR1 is LNHDA, CDR2 SQIVND (reference sequence). V lost 3 bases, J lost 4 bases, and 12 bases lay in between.

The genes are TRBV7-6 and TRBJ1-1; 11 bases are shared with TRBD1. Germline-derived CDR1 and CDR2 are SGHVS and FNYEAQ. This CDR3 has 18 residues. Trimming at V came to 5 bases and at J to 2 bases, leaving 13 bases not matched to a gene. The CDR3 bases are TGTGCCAGCAGCCGCGGACAGGGGGCCGGTATGCAAAACACTGAAGCTTTCTTT. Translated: CASSRGQGAGMQNTEAFF.

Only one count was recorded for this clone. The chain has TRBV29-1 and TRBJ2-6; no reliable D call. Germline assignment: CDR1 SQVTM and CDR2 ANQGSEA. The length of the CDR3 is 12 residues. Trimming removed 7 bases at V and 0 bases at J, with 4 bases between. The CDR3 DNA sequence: TGCAGCGCCTTCTCTGGGGCCAACGTCCTGACTTTC. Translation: CSAFSGANVLTF.

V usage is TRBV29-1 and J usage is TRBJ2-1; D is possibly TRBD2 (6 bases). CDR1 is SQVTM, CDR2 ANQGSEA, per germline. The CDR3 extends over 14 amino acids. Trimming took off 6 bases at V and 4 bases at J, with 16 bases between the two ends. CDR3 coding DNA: TGCAGCGTCCCAGCGGGCAGACGGTACAATGAGCAGTTCTTC. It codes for CSVPAGRRYNEQFF.

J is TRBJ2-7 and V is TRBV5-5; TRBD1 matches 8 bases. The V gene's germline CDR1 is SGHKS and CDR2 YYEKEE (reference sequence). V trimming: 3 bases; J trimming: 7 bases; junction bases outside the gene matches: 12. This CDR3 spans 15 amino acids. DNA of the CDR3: TGTGCCAGCAGCTCGGATCCGCAGGGGGCTGGGGAGCAGTACTTC. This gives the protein CASSSDPQGAGEQYF.

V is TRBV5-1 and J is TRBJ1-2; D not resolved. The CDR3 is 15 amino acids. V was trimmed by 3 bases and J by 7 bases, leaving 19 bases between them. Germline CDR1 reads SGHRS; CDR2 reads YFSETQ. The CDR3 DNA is TGCGCCAGCAGCTCAGGACTAGAAGGGCTCAGTGGCTACACCTTC. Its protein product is CASSSGLEGLSGYTF.

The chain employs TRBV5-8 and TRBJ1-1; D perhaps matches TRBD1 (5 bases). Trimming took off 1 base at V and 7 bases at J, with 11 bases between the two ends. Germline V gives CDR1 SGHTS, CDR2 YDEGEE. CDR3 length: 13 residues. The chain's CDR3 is CASSLKRGVEAFF. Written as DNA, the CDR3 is TGTGCCAGCAGCTTGAAGCGGGGGGTTGAAGCTTTCTTT.

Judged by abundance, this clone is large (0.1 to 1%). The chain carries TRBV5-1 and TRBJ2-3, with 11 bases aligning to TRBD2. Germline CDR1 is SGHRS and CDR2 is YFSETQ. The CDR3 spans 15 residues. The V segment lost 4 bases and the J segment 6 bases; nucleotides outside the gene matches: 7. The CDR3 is CASSPHSGGGDTQYF. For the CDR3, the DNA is TGCGCCAGCAGCCCCCATAGCGGGGGGGGTGATACGCAGTATTTT.

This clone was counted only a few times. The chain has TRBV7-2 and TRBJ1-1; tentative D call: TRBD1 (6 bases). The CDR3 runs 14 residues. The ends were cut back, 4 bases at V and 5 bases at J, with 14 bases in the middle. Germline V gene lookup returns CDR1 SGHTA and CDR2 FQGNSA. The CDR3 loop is CASSYDRDTTEAFF. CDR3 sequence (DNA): TGTGCCAGCAGCTACGACCGGGACACGACTGAAGCTTTCTTT.

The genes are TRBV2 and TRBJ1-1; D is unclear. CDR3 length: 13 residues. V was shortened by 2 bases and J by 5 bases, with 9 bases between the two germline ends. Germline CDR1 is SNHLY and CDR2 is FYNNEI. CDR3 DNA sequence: TGTGCCAGCAGTGAACATCTAGAGACTGAAGCTTTCTTT. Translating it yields CASSEHLETEAFF.

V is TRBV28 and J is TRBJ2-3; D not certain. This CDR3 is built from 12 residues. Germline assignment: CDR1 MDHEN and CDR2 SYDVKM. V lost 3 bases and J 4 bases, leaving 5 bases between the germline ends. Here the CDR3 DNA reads TGTGCCAGCAGTTTTCCCGCAGATACGCAGTATTTT. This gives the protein CASSFPADTQYF.

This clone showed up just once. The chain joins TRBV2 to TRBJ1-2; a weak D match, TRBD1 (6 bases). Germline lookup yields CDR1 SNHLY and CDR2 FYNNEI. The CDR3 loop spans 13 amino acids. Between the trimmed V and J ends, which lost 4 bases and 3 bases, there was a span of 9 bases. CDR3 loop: CASSAQGYYGYTF. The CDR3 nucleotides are TGTGCCAGCAGTGCTCAGGGGTACTATGGCTACACCTTC.

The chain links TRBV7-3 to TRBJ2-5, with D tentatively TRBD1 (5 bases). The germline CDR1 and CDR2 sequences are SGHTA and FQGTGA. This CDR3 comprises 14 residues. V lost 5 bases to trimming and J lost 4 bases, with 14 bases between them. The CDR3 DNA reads TGTGCCAGCAGCGCCCACGGTAGGGGAGAGACCCAGTACTTC. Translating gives CASSAHGRGETQYF.